This section outlines one TCR beta chain sequence together with its context. What it binds is unknown. This sample is drawn from a study of CD8 T cells in ankylosing spondylitis. Study-level findings and limits: One TCR beta motif, made up of roughly 8 highly homologous variants, appeared characteristic of ankylosing spondylitis blood. The study looked at matched synovial fluid samples from ankylosing spondylitis patients. Disease-linked clones were reported to be significantly enriched there.

Quantitative 5'-RACE with molecular barcodes generated TCR beta libraries. TCRdb reprocessed the 5' RACE reads via MiXCR and lists one record per CDR3 protein. The profile shows 450,000 or so distinct CDR3 sequences, more than 25% of them singletons. The CDR3 is 13 amino acids. Trimming shortened V by 0 bases and J by 6 bases, and 8 bases separated the two germline ends. Germline assignment: CDR1 LGHDT and CDR2 YNNKEL (reference sequence). The sequence was obtained from a male donor with ankylosing spondylitis. This chain uses TRBV3-1 with TRBJ1-2; D is undetermined. Sequencing was performed on blood, either unsorted or a sorted T cell fraction (not recorded which). DNA for the CDR3: TGTGCCAGCAGCCAAGAAAGAGTTGATGGCTACACCTTC. Amino acids: CASSQERVDGYTF. Supplemented by reference TRBV3-1 and TRBJ1-2, the full variable domain reads DTAVSQTPKYLVTQMGNDKSIKCEQNLGHDTMYWYKQDSKKFLKIMFSYNNKELIINETVPNRFSPKSPDKAHLNLHINSLELGDSAVYFCASSQERVDGYTFGSGTRLTVV.